What follows are 5 T cell receptor beta chains derived from one specimen sequenced in a study of T cells in Graves' hyperthyroidism and ophthalmopathy. What was amplified from RNA transcripts were TCR beta CDR3 regions. An initial round of RT-PCR targeting the TCR CDR3 relied on the HTBI primer set. TCRdb re-called the multiplex PCR reads with MiXCR, one entry per CDR3 protein. The sample records 250,000 to 400,000 distinct CDR3 sequences, around 13% being singletons. Sequences were obtained from blood. These receptors came from a woman between 40 and 50 years old with Graves' ophthalmopathy.

This clonotype was picked up a small number of times. The chain carries TRBV19 and TRBJ2-3; 8 bases map to TRBD1. The CDR3 length is 16 residues. Losses at the gene ends were 5 bases for V and 4 bases for J; bases not matched to a gene: 11. Germline CDR1 reads LNHDA; CDR2 reads SQIVND (reference sequence). CDR3 in amino acids: CASSPGGRVSSDTQYF. For the CDR3, the DNA is TGTGCCAGTAGTCCAGGGGGCAGAGTCTCCTCAGATACGCAGTATTTT.

This clonotype was counted ten times or more. The rearrangement links TRBV25-1 to TRBJ2-3, with TRBD2 identical over 11 bases. The CDR3 sequence is 17 residues long. Germline CDR1 MGHDK, CDR2 SYGVNS. Germline trimming cut 2 bases from V and 0 bases from J; bases unmatched to any gene: 4. The CDR3 region has the DNA TGTGCCAGCAGTGAAAGGGCTAGCGGGGGGAGCACAGATACGCAGTATTTT. This codes for CASSERASGGSTDTQYF.

In this sample, this clonotype turned up many times. This sequence joins TRBV6-1 and TRBJ1-2; tentative D call: TRBD1 (5 bases). The CDR3 contains 12 residues. Germline assignment: CDR1 MNHNS and CDR2 SASEGT. Trimming cost V 5 bases and J 4 bases, with 8 bases left between them. The CDR3 DNA sequence: TGTGCCAGCAGTAGCGGGACCTATGGCTACACCTTC. It specifies CASSSGTYGYTF.

There are a few counts of this clonotype. This sequence joins TRBV5-1 and TRBJ1-5; perhaps TRBD1 as D (6 bases). CDR1 SGHRS and CDR2 YFSETQ come from the germline V gene. Trimming stripped 4 bases from V and 4 bases from J, with 15 bases between. The CDR3 contains 15 residues. Here the CDR3 DNA reads TGCGCCAGCAGCCTCATTCCAGGGGCGAATCAGCCCCAGCATTTT. Translating it yields CASSLIPGANQPQHF.

This clonotype was detected only a few times. J is TRBJ2-1 and V is TRBV9; D may be TRBD2 (6 bases). The germline gives CDR1 SGDLS, CDR2 YYNGEE. The CDR3 spans 15 residues. Trimming left V 1 base short and J 8 bases short, with 16 bases between. The DNA for the CDR3 is TGTGCCAGCAGCGTACAGGGTGGGGGACTCGATGAGCAGTTCTTC. Translating gives CASSVQGGGLDEQFF.